This T cell receptor (beta chain) came from a study of type 1 regulatory T cells. Study background: T-allo10 is an in vitro-generated, Tr1-enriched CD4 T cell product specific for alloantigen.

Using its own MiXCR run on the reads, TCRdb lists one record per CDR3 protein. This sample yields about 68,000 distinct CDR3 sequences, of which roughly 60% are seen a single time; 7.6% belongs to the top ten. A few counts support this clonotype. Its target is unknown. T-allo10 cells from the graft donor were described as anergic, host-alloantigen-specific, and alloantigen-specific suppressors. J lost 1 base, V lost 4 bases, and 3 bases had no gene match. The CDR3 is made up of 15 amino acids. CDR1 is SGDLS and CDR2 is YYNGEE in the germline V gene. The chain recombines TRBV9 with TRBJ2-7; 12 positions match TRBD2. The sequencing sample was made of cultured T cells, either the whole culture or a sorted T cell fraction (not recorded which). Subset reported: Tr1-enriched cell product generated in vitro against host alloantigens. The TCR originated in a human donor in good health. CDR3 residues: CASSLGLAGSYEQYF. CDR3 coding DNA: TGTGCCAGCAGCCTAGGACTAGCGGGGTCCTACGAGCAGTACTTC.